One and the same sample provided the 27 T cell receptor beta chains below, sequenced in a study of T cell responses to AZD1222 COVID-19 vaccine. The data were produced by immunoSEQ multiplex PCR, yet TCRdb's version contains in-frame clones alone and is incomplete. The sample lists 130,000 to 150,000 clones, roughly 89% occurring once. The sequencing used peripheral blood, collected 28 days after the second AZD1222 dose. The receptors derive from an adult who received the AZD1222 COVID-19 vaccine.

The chain couples TRBV4-3 to TRBJ2-3, with D hard to call. Germline assignment: CDR1 LGHNA and CDR2 YSLEER. V dropped 0 bases and J dropped 6 bases, with 16 bases sitting between them. There are 16 residues in the CDR3. DNA of the CDR3: TGCGCCAGCAGCCAAGACCTCTCAACTCTGGCGGATACGCAGTATTTT. Its translation: CASSQDLSTLADTQYF.

The chain joins TRBV9 to TRBJ1-2; 8 positions match TRBD1. V shed 4 bases, J shed 4 bases, and the junction held 9 bases outside the gene matches. The CDR3 runs 15 residues. Germline CDR1 is SGDLS and CDR2 is YYNGEE. The CDR3 protein is CASSITSGTGYGYTF. The CDR3 DNA is TGTGCCAGCAGCATCACCTCCGGGACAGGCTATGGCTACACCTTC.

The V call is TRBV29-1, the J call TRBJ1-2; D ambiguous. CDR1 and CDR2 (germline): SQVTM, ANQGSEA. The CDR3 contains 13 residues. V lost 4 bases to trimming and J lost 3 bases, with 12 bases between them. CDR3 DNA sequence: TGCAGCGTTGGGGTGACGGCTGACTATGGCTACACCTTC. Translation: CSVGVTADYGYTF.

This clone was counted a single time. The chain combines TRBV5-8 with TRBJ2-1; 14 bases fit TRBD2. The CDR3 has 15 residues. Germline lookup yields CDR1 SGHTS and CDR2 YDEGEE. The J segment lost 8 bases and the V segment lost 2 bases, leaving 3 bases of the junction unmatched. The CDR3 DNA sequence: TGTGCCAGCAGCTTAGCGGGACTAGCGGGAGATGAGCAGTTCTTC. This translates into CASSLAGLAGDEQFF.

The V gene is TRBV29-1, the J gene TRBJ1-1, with TRBD1 matching over 8 bases. CDR3 length: 12 residues. Looked up from germline, CDR1 is SQVTM and CDR2 is ANQGSEA. V lost 8 bases and J lost 8; bases outside the gene matches: 10. The CDR3: CSTKKDRAEAFF. CDR3 DNA sequence: TGCAGCACAAAGAAGGACAGGGCGGAAGCTTTCTTT.

The rearrangement links TRBV6-1 to TRBJ2-5, with 9 nucleotides matching TRBD1. The CDR3 has 12 amino acids. CDR1 is MNHNS and CDR2 is SASEGT in the germline V gene. J lost 5 bases, V lost 6 bases, and 1 base had no gene match. DNA of the CDR3: TGTGCCAGCAGACAGGGGGCGGAGACCCAGTACTTC. This translates into CASRQGAETQYF.

The gene calls are TRBV19 and TRBJ1-2, with 7 bases that match TRBD1. The trim removed 5 bases at V and 4 bases at J, leaving 16 bases unmatched. This CDR3 region has 17 residues. Germline V lookup: CDR1 LNHDA, CDR2 SQIVND (reference sequence). The CDR3 loop reads CASSERQGEASFYGYTF. The CDR3 DNA is TGTGCCAGTAGTGAACGACAGGGAGAGGCTTCTTTCTATGGCTACACCTTC.

The CDR3 DNA follows: TGCAGCGTTAACACCCGACTAGCGGGCAATGAGCAGTTCTTC. Encoded protein: CSVNTRLAGNEQFF. The rearrangement links TRBV29-1 to TRBJ2-1; 10 bases line up with TRBD2. Germline V gene sequence: CDR1 SQVTM, CDR2 ANQGSEA. V gave up 5 bases and J gave up 6 bases; unmatched junction bases: 7. This CDR3 comprises 14 residues.

The chain employs TRBV7-9 and TRBJ2-1; 13 bases line up with TRBD2. Per the germline V gene, CDR1 is SEHNR and CDR2 is FQNEAQ (reference sequence). Trimming cost V 5 bases and J 10 bases; bases outside gene matches: 11. CDR3 size: 16 residues. The DNA of the CDR3 is TGTGCCAGCAGCCGAGGACTAGCGGGAGTGTCGGGGGAGCAGTTCTTC. This codes for CASSRGLAGVSGEQFF.

This clone was seen once. The chain uses TRBV9 and TRBJ1-1, with D perhaps matching TRBD1 (5 bases). Germline CDR1 and CDR2: SGDLS and YYNGEE. Trimming removed 3 bases from V and 3 bases from J, with 18 bases in between. The length of the CDR3 is 16 residues. As DNA, the CDR3 is TGTGCCAGCAGCGCTTCCGGGACTTGGGGGGACACTGAAGCTTTCTTT. Translation gives CASSASGTWGDTEAFF.

This chain connects TRBV3-1 (or the pseudogene TRBV3-2) to TRBJ2-7; D tentatively fits TRBD1 or TRBD2 (5 bases each). Germline loops: CDR1 LGHDT, CDR2 YNNKEL (reference sequence). The CDR3 covers 11 residues. V lost 9 bases to trimming and J lost 6 bases, with 12 bases between them. The CDR3 is CARHTGLEQYF. CDR3 bases: TGTGCCAGACACACGGGGCTCGAGCAGTACTTC.

This rearrangement joins TRBV28 to TRBJ1-1; 7 nucleotides line up with TRBD1. Germline V CDR1 and CDR2: MDHEN, SYDVKM. The V and J ends lost 6 bases and 1 base, in that order; junction bases with no gene match: 5. This CDR3 contains 14 residues. The CDR3 region is CASRRTGENTEAFF. CDR3 sequence (DNA): TGTGCCAGCAGGAGGACAGGAGAGAACACTGAAGCTTTCTTT.

This chain uses TRBV9 with TRBJ1-1; D unclear. CDR3 length equals 14 residues. The ends were cut back, 0 bases at V and 2 bases at J, with 8 bases in the middle. Germline CDR1 reads SGDLS; CDR2 reads YYNGEE. The CDR3 nucleotides read TGTGCCAGCAGCGTAGACGGGGTTAACACTGAAGCTTTCTTT. This sequence encodes CASSVDGVNTEAFF.

The chain is built from TRBV11-2 and TRBJ1-2, with D possibly matching TRBD1 (5 bases). The germline CDR1 and CDR2 sequences are SGHAT and FQNNGV. V lost 2 bases and J 3 bases, leaving 13 bases between the germline ends. The length of the CDR3 is 15 residues. The CDR3 reads CASSLILVGDYGYTF. CDR3 DNA: TGTGCCAGCAGCTTAATCTTAGTGGGGGACTATGGCTACACCTTC.

The V call is TRBV6-2 or TRBV6-3, the J call TRBJ1-2; possibly TRBD1 for D (6 bases). Per germline, CDR1 MNHEY and CDR2 SVGEGT. Trimming shortened V by 5 bases and J by 5 bases, and 15 bases separated the two germline ends. This CDR3 comprises 14 residues. The CDR3 DNA reads TGTGCCAGCAGTATGGGGGGGCGCAGTTATGGCTACACCTTC. As protein: CASSMGGRSYGYTF.

This chain connects TRBV5-1 to TRBJ1-3, with TRBD1 matching 9 bases. V shed 0 bases and J 0 bases; nucleotides not matched to a gene: 1. The CDR3 extends over 16 amino acids. CDR1 SGHRS and CDR2 YFSETQ come from the germline V gene. CDR3 protein: CASSLGDRVSGNTIYF. CDR3 DNA: TGCGCCAGCAGCTTGGGGGACAGGGTCTCTGGAAACACCATATATTTT.

The J gene is TRBJ1-1, the V gene TRBV5-1; TRBD1 matches at 7 bases. In germline, CDR1 is SGHRS, CDR2 YFSETQ. This CDR3 contains 15 residues. The V gene end was trimmed by 4 bases and the J gene end by 4 bases; junction bases not matched to a gene: 10. CDR3 amino acids: CASSLTGVQGTEAFF. CDR3 DNA: TGCGCCAGCAGCCTCACAGGGGTGCAGGGCACTGAAGCTTTCTTT.

J is TRBJ2-2 and V is TRBV7-2; 7 positions agree with TRBD2. This CDR3 comprises 15 residues. From germline, CDR1 is SGHTA and CDR2 FQGNSA. V gave up 0 bases and J gave up 7 bases; unmatched junction bases: 5. CDR3 region: CASSLASGSVGELFF. As DNA, the CDR3 is TGTGCCAGCAGCTTAGCTAGCGGGTCTGTCGGGGAGCTGTTTTTT.

The chain has TRBV28 and TRBJ1-5; D unresolved. Looked up from germline, CDR1 is MDHEN and CDR2 is SYDVKM. The CDR3 sequence is 14 residues long. The ends were cut back, 3 bases at V and 4 bases at J, with 10 bases in the middle. CDR3 amino acids: CASSFPRLNQPQHF. The DNA for the CDR3 is TGTGCCAGCAGTTTCCCCAGGTTGAATCAGCCCCAGCATTTT.

V and J are TRBV20-1 and TRBJ2-7, with D possibly matching TRBD1 (6 bases). Per germline, CDR1 DFQATT and CDR2 SNEGSKA (reference sequence). The germline V and J ends were trimmed by 3 bases and 5 bases, with 11 bases remaining between them. The CDR3 is 12 residues long. The DNA for the CDR3 is TGCAGTGCTAGTGTGGACAGCGACGAGCAGTACTTC. As protein: CSASVDSDEQYF.

V is TRBV5-1 and J is TRBJ1-3; 9 bases map to TRBD1. The V gene end was trimmed by 4 bases and the J gene end by 5 bases; junction bases not matched to a gene: 7. The CDR3 spans 15 residues. Germline V CDR1 and CDR2: SGHRS, YFSETQ. CDR3 loop: CASSPTGQGRNTIYF. The CDR3 DNA reads TGCGCCAGCAGCCCCACGGGACAGGGAAGAAACACCATATATTTT.

The chain employs TRBV9 and TRBJ2-3, with 7 bases that match TRBD2. The CDR3 length is 15 residues. V lost 1 base to trimming and J lost 4 bases; unmatched junction nucleotides: 6. Per germline, CDR1 SGDLS and CDR2 YYNGEE. CDR3 nucleotide sequence: TGTGCCAGCAGCGTACGGCTAGCGGAGGCAGATACGCAGTATTTT. It codes for CASSVRLAEADTQYF. Based on the CDR3 plus reference TRBV9 and TRBJ2-3, the full variable domain is DSGVTQTPKHLITATGQRVTLRCSPRSGDLSVYWYQQSLDQGLQFLIQYYNGEERAKGNILERFSAQQFPDLHSELNLSSLELGDSALYFCASSVRLAEADTQYFGPGTRLTVL.

The J gene is TRBJ1-5, the V gene TRBV21-1; the table's TRBD1 call for D was not verified on the DNA. TRBV21-1 has pseudogene status. The CDR3 consists of 14 residues. The CDR3 loop is CASSILQVNQPQHF. CDR3 nucleotides: TGTGCCAGCAGCATCTTGCAGGTCAATCAGCCCCAGCATTTT.

This sequence joins TRBV11-2 and TRBJ1-1; D perhaps matches TRBD1 (6 bases). Trimming left V 0 bases short and J 8 bases short, with 10 bases between. CDR3 size: 13 residues. The germline V gene has CDR1 SGHAT and CDR2 FQNNGV. CDR3 in amino acids: CASSLEMDREAFF. CDR3 nucleotides: TGTGCCAGCAGCTTAGAGATGGACAGAGAAGCTTTCTTT.

V is TRBV6-8 and J is TRBJ2-7, with 7 bases lining up with TRBD2. The CDR3 runs 14 residues. Germline trimming cut 6 bases from V and 4 bases from J; bases unmatched to any gene: 9. CDR1 and CDR2 from the germline V gene are MNHGY and SAAAGT. The CDR3 sequence is CASSHPGLLYEQYF. The DNA for the CDR3 is TGTGCCAGCAGCCACCCGGGACTACTTTACGAGCAGTACTTC.

The sample holds one count of this clone. The chain uses TRBV30 and TRBJ2-3, with D hard to call. The CDR3 sequence is 14 residues long. Germline V gives CDR1 GTSNPN, CDR2 SVGIG (reference sequence). V lost 4 bases, J lost 0 bases, and 11 bases lay in between. The CDR3 loop is CAWIPGPSTDTQYF. The CDR3 region has the DNA TGTGCCTGGATTCCGGGCCCTAGCACAGATACGCAGTATTTT.

The rearrangement joins TRBV11-1 to TRBJ2-1; the match to TRBD1 covers 9 bases. V dropped 4 bases and J dropped 9; count of bases not matched to a gene: 10. Germline values: CDR1 SGHAT, CDR2 FQDESV (reference sequence). The CDR3 is made up of 15 amino acids. This CDR3 reads CASSYNTGTGSEQFF. The CDR3 DNA reads TGTGCCAGCAGCTACAATACCGGGACAGGGAGTGAGCAGTTCTTC.